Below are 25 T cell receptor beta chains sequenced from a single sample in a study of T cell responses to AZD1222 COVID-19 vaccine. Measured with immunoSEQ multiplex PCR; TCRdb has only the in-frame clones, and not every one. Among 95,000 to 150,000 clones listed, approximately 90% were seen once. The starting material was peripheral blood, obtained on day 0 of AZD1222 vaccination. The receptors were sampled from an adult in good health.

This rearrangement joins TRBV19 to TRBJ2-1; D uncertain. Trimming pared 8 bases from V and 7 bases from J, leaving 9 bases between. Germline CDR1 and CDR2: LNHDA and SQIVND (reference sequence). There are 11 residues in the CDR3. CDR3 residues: CASSMWNEQFF. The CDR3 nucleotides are TGTGCCAGTTCGATGTGGAATGAGCAGTTCTTC.

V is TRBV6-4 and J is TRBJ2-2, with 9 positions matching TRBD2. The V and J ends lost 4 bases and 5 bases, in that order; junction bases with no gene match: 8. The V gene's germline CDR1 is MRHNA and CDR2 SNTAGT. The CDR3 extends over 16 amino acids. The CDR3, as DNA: TGTGCCAGCAGTGCCCTAGCGGGAAGGGGTACCGGGGAGCTGTTTTTT. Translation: CASSALAGRGTGELFF.

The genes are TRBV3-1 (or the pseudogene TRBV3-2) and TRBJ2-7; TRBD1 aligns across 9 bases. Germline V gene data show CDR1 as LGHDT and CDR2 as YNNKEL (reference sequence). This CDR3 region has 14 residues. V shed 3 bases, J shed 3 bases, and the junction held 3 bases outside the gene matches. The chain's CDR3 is CASSHEDRGYEQYF. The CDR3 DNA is TGTGCCAGCAGCCACGAGGACAGGGGCTACGAGCAGTACTTC.

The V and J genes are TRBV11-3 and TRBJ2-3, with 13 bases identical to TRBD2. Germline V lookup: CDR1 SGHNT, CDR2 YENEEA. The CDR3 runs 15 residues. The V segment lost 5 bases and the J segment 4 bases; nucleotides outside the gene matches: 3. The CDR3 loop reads CASSRTSGRADTQYF. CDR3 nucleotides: TGTGCCAGCAGCCGGACTAGCGGGAGAGCAGATACGCAGTATTTT. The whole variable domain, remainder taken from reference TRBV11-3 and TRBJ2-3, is EAGVVQSPRYKIIEKKQPVAFWCNPISGHNTLYWYLQNLGQGPELLIRYENEEAVDDSQLPKDRFSAERLKGVDSTLKIQPAELGDSAVYLCASSRTSGRADTQYFGPGTRLTVL.

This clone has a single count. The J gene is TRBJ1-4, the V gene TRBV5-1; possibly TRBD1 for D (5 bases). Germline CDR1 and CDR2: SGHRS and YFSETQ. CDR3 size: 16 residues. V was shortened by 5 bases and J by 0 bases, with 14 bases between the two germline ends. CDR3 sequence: CASRSGTTPTNEKLFF. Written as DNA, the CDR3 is TGCGCCAGCAGGTCCGGGACTACCCCAACTAATGAAAAACTGTTTTTT.

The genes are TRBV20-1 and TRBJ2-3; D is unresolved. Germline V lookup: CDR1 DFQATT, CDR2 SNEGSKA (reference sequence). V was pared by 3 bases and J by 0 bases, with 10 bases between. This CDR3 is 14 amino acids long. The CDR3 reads CSASWQSSTDTQYF. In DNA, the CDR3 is TGCAGTGCTAGTTGGCAGTCTAGCACAGATACGCAGTATTTT.

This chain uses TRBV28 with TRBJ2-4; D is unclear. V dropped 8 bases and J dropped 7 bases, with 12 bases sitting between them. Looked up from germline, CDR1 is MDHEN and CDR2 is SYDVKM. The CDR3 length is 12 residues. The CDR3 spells CASALPRNIQYF. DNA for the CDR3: TGTGCCAGCGCCTTACCGAGGAACATTCAGTACTTC.

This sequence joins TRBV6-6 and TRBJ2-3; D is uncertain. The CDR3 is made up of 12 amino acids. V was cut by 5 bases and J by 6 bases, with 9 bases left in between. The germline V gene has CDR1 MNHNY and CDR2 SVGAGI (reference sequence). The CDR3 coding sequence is TGTGCCAGCAGTCCCGTTCGGGATACGCAGTATTTT. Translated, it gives CASSPVRDTQYF.

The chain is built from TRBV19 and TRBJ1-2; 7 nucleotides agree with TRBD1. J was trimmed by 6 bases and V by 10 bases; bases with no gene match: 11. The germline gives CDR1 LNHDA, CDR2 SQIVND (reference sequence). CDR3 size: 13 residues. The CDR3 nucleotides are TGTGCCACCTCGAGACAGGGCCTCAATGGCTACACCTTC. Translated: CATSRQGLNGYTF.

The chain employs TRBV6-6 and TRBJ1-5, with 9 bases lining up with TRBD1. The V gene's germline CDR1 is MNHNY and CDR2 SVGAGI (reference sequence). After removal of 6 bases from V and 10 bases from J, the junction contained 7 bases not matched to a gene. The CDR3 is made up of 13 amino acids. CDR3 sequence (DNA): TGTGCCAGCAGCCGGGACAGGGATTCTCCCCAGCATTTT. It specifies CASSRDRDSPQHF.

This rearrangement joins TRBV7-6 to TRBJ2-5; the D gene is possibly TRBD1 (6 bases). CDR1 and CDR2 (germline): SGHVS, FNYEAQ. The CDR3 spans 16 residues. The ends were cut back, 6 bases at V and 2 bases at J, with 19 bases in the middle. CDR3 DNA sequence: TGTGCCAGCAGGAGGGGGTATCGGCTCGAACAAGAGACCCAGTACTTC. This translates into CASRRGYRLEQETQYF.

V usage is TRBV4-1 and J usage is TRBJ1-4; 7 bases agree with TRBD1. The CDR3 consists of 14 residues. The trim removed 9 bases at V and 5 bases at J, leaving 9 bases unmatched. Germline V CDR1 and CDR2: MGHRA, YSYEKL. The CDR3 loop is CASFGGGGNEKLFF. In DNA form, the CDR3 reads TGCGCCAGTTTTGGAGGGGGCGGAAATGAAAAACTGTTTTTT.

The CDR3 sequence: CASRPPSGRADTQYF. DNA of the CDR3: TGTGCCAGCAGACCCCCTAGCGGGAGGGCAGATACGCAGTATTTT. The rearrangement uses TRBV7-2 and TRBJ2-3; 12 bases match TRBD2. CDR1 SGHTA and CDR2 FQGNSA come from the germline V gene. The CDR3 is 15 amino acids. Unmatched junction bases numbered 5, after V lost 6 bases and J lost 4 bases.

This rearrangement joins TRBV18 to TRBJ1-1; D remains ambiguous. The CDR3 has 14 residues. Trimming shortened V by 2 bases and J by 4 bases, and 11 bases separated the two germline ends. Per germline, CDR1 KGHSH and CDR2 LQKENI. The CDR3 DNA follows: TGTGCCAGCTCACCAAACGGAGGAGGCACTGAAGCTTTCTTT. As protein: CASSPNGGGTEAFF.

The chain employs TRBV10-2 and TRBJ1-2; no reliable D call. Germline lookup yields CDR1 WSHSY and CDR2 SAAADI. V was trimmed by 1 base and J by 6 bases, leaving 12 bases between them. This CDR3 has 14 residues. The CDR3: CASSELPGRNGYTF. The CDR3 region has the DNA TGCGCCAGCAGTGAGTTGCCGGGGAGGAATGGCTACACCTTC.

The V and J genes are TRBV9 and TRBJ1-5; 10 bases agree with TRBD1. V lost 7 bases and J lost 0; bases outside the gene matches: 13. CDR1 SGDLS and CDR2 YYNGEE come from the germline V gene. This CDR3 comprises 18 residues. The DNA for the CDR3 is TGTGCCAGCCTCGAGCTAGAGGGGACAGGGGATAGCAATCAGCCCCAGCATTTT. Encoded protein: CASLELEGTGDSNQPQHF.

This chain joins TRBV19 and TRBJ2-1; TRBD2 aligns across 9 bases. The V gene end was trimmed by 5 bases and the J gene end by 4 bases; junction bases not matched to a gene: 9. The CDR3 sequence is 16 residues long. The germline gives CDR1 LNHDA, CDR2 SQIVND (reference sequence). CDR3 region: CASSAPGLAGYNEQFF. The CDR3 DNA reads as TGTGCCAGTAGTGCCCCGGGGCTAGCGGGGTACAATGAGCAGTTCTTC.

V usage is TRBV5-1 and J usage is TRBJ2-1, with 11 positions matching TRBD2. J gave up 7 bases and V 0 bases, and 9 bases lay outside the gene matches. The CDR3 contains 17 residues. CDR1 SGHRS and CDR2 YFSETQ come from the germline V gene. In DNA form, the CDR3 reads TGCGCCAGCAGCTTGGCCTTCGATACTAGCGGGAGAAATGAGCAGTTCTTC. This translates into CASSLAFDTSGRNEQFF.

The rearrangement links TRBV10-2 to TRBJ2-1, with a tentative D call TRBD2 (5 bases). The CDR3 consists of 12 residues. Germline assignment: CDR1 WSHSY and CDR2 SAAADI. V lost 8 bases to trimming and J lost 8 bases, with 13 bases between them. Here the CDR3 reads CASRLAADEQFF. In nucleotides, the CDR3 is TGCGCCAGCCGTCTAGCAGCCGATGAGCAGTTCTTC.

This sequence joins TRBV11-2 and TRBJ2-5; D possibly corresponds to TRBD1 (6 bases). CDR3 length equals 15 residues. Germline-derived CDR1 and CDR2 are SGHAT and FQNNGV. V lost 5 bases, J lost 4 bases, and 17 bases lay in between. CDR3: CASSPGLGRGETQYF. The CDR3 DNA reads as TGTGCCAGCAGCCCCGGTCTAGGCAGGGGAGAGACCCAGTACTTC.

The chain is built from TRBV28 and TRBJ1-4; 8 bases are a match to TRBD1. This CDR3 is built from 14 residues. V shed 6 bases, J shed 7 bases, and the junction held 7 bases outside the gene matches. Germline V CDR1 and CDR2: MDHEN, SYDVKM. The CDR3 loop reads CASSPDRAREKLFF. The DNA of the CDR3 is TGTGCCAGCAGCCCGGACAGGGCTCGTGAAAAACTGTTTTTT.

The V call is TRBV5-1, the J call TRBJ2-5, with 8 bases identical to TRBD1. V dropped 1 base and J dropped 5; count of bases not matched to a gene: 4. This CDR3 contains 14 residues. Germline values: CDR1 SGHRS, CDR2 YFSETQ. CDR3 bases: TGCGCCAGCAGCTTGACAGGGGGTGAGGAGACCCAGTACTTC. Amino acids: CASSLTGGEETQYF.

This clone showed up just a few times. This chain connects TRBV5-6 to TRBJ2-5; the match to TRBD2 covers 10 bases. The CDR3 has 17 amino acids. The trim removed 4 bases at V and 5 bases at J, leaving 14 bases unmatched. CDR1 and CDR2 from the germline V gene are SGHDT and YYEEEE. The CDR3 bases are TGTGCCAGCAGCGGGCCTCTTAGCGGGAGGCTTGGGGAGACCCAGTACTTC. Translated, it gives CASSGPLSGRLGETQYF. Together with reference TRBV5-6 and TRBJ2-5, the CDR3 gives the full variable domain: DAGVTQSPTHLIKTRGQQVTLRCSPKSGHDTVSWYQQALGQGPQFIFQYYEEEERQRGNFPDRFSGHQFPNYSSELNVNALLLGDSALYLCASSGPLSGRLGETQYFGPGTRLLVL.

CDR3 region: CASSQGGGQETQYF. As DNA, the CDR3 is TGTGCCAGCAGCCAAGGGGGGGGACAAGAGACCCAGTACTTC. The V gene is TRBV3-1 (or the pseudogene TRBV3-2), the J gene TRBJ2-5, with 7 bases that match TRBD2. V shed 1 base and J 2 bases; nucleotides not matched to a gene: 1. The CDR3 runs 14 residues. Per germline, CDR1 LGHDT and CDR2 YNNKEL (reference sequence).

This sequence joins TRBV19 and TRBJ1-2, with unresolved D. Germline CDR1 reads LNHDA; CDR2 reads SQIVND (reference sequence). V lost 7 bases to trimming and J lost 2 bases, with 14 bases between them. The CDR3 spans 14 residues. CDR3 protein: CASTRGADNYGYTF. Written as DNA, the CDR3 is TGTGCCAGTACCCGTGGCGCAGACAACTATGGCTACACCTTC.